One T cell receptor (beta chain) is described in this entry. No antigen is known for it. Some clones are missing from TCRdb's copy, which holds only in-frame ones; the method was immunoSEQ multiplex PCR. The sample includes tens of thousands of clones, over 70% of them seen just once. These data are taken from a study of radiation and T cells in renal cell carcinoma. Whole-study context: Nephrectomy followed 15 Gy stereotactic body radiation by 4 weeks.

Study results and limitations: Baseline intratumoral clonotype presence is unknown without pretreatment biopsies.

The sample's time point: baseline pretreatment blood. Regarding treatment: 15 Gy SBRT to primary tumor, nephrectomy 4 weeks later. The tumor was a clear cell renal cell carcinoma. The CDR3 totals 14 residues. V lost 2 bases and J 5 bases, leaving 12 bases between the germline ends. Germline V lookup: CDR1 ENHRY, CDR2 SYGVKD. The source was blood, collected from a patient whose treatment included radiotherapy and nephrectomy. This chain links TRBV10-3 with TRBJ1-1; D not resolved. This clonotype originated in a man aged 60-69 years with renal cell carcinoma. This CDR3 is CAISEGYMGTEAFF. The CDR3 nucleotides read TGTGCCATCAGTGAGGGTTACATGGGGACTGAAGCTTTCTTT.